This T cell receptor (beta chain) was retrieved from a study of post-analysis software for immune sequencing data. Study-level information: Included among the disease courses, which were recorded for the cohort, were relapsing-remitting, secondary progressive and progressive-relapsing multiple sclerosis.

As for this clonotype: Antigen unknown.

Prepared TCR beta cDNA libraries contained unique molecular identifiers. TCRdb processed the PCR reads anew with MiXCR; each CDR3 protein has one entry. The table includes about 820,000 distinct CDR3 sequences, approximately 53% detected once. General observations from the study: When the samples were clustered directly with F measure, those that had been prepared in the same batch showed strong co-clustering. Compared with controls, patients showed significantly lower normalized Chao1 diversity. TRBV5-6, TRBV5-1 and TRBV20-1 were among five TRBV segments more frequent in patients than controls.

CDR1 is SQVTM, CDR2 ANQGSEA, per germline. The CDR3 length is 12 residues. The rearrangement joins TRBV29-1 to TRBJ2-3; 7 bases agree with TRBD2. The source of this sequence is a girl aged 10 to 17 with multiple sclerosis. The specimen was blood. The CDR3 here is CSWRESEDTQYF. CDR3 nucleotide sequence: TGCAGTTGGCGGGAGTCGGAGGATACGCAGTATTTT.